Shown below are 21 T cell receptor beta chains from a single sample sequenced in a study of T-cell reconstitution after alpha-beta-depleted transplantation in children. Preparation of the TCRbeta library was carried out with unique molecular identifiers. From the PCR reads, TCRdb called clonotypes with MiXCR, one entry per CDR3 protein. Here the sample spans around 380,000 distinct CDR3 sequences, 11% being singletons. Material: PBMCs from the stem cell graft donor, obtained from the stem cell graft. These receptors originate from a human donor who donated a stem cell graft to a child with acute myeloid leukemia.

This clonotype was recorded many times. CDR3 in amino acids: CASSRTGDYHYNEQFF. DNA for the CDR3: TGTGCCAGCAGCAGGACAGGGGATTATCACTACAATGAGCAGTTCTTC. The chain carries TRBV13 and TRBJ2-1; 9 bases map to TRBD1. Germline V CDR1 and CDR2: PRHDT, FYEKMQ (reference sequence). Trimming took 5 bases from V and 3 from J; bases not matched to a gene: 8. The CDR3 totals 16 residues.

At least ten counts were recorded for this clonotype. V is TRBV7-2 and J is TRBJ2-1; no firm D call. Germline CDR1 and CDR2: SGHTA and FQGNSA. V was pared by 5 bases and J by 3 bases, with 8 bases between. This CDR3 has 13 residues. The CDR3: CASSPRDYNEQFF. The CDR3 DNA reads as TGTGCCAGCAGCCCCCGAGACTACAATGAGCAGTTCTTC.

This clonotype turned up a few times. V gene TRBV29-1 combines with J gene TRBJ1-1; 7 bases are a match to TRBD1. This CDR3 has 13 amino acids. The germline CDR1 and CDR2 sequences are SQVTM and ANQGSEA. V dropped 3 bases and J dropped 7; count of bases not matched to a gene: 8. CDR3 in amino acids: CSVEVRQGVEAFF. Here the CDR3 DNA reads TGCAGCGTTGAGGTGCGACAGGGTGTTGAAGCTTTCTTT.

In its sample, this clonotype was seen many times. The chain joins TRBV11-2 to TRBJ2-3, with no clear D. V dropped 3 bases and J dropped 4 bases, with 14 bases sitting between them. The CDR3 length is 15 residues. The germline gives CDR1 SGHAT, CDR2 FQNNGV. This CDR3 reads CASSLIVGSPDTQYF. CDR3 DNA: TGTGCCAGCAGCTTGATAGTTGGGTCCCCAGATACGCAGTATTTT.

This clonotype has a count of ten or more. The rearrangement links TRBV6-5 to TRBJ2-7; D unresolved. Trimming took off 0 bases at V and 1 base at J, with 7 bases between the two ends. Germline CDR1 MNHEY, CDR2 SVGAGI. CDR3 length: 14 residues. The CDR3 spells CASSYSTESYEQYF. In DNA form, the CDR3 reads TGTGCCAGCAGTTACTCGACGGAGTCCTACGAGCAGTACTTC.

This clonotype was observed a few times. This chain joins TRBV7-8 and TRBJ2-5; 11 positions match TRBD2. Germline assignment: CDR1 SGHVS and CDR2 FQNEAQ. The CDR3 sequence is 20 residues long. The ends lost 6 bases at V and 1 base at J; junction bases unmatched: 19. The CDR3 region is CASRLTRAPLAGGSQETQYF. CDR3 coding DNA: TGTGCCAGCAGGCTAACCCGAGCCCCTCTAGCGGGGGGCTCCCAAGAGACCCAGTACTTC.

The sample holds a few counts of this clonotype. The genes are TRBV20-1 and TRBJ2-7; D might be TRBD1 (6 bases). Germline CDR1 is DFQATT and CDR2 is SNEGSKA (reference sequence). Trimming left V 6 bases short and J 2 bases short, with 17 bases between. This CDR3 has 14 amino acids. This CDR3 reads CSARPQGTPYEQYF. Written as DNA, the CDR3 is TGCAGTGCCCGTCCGCAGGGGACACCCTACGAGCAGTACTTC.

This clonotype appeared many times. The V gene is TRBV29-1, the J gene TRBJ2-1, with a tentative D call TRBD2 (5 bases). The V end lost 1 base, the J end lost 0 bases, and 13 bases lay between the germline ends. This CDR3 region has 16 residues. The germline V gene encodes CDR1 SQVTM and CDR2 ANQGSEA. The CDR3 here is CSVEGPPGSSYNEQFF. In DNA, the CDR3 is TGCAGCGTTGAAGGCCCACCGGGGAGCTCCTACAATGAGCAGTTCTTC.

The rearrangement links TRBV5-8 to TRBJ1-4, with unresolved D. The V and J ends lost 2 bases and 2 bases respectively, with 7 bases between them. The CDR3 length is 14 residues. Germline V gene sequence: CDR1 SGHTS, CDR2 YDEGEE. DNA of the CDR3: TGTGCCAGCAGCTTTCAACCGACTAATGAAAAACTGTTTTTT. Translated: CASSFQPTNEKLFF.

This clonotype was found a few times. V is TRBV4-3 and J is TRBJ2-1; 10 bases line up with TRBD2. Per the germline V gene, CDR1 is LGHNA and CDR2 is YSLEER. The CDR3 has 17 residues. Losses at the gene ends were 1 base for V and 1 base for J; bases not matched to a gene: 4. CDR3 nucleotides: TGCGCCAGCAGCCAAGGCCCACTAGCGGGGTCCTACAATGAGCAGTTCTTC. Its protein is CASSQGPLAGSYNEQFF.

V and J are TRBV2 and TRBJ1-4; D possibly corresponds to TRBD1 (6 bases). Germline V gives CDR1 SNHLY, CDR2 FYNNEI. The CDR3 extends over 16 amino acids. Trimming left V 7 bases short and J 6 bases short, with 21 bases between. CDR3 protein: CASKEGGGRVHEKLFF. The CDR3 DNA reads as TGTGCCAGCAAGGAGGGGGGCGGCAGGGTTCATGAAAAACTGTTTTTT.

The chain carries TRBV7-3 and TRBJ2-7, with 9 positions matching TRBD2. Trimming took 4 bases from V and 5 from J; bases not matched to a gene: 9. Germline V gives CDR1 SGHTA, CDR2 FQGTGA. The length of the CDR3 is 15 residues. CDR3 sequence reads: CASSSEAGGPHEQYF. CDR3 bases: TGTGCCAGCAGCTCAGAGGCGGGAGGGCCCCACGAGCAGTACTTC.

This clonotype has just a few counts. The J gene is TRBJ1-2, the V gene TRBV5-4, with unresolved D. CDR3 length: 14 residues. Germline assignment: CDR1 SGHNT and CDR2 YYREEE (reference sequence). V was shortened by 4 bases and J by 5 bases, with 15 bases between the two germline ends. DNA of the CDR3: TGTGCCAGCAGCCCGGTAGGACGGGAATATGGCTACACCTTC. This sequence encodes CASSPVGREYGYTF. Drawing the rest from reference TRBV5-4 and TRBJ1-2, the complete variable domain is ETGVTQSPTHLIKTRGQQVTLRCSSQSGHNTVSWYQQALGQGPQFIFQYYREEENGRGNFPPRFSGLQFPNYSSELNVNALELDDSALYLCASSPVGREYGYTFGSGTRLTVV.

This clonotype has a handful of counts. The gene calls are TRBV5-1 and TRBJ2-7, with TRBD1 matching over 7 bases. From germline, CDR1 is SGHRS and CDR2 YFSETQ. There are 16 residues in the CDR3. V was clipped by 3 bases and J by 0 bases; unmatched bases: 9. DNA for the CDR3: TGCGCCAGCAGCTGGGGGTCTGGGACAGCCTCCTACGAGCAGTACTTC. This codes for CASSWGSGTASYEQYF.

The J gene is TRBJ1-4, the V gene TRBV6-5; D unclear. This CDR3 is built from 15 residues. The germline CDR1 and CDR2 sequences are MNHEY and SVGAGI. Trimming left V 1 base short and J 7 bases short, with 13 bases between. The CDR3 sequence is CASSYFRELGEKLFF. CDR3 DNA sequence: TGTGCCAGCAGTTACTTTCGGGAACTCGGTGAAAAACTGTTTTTT.

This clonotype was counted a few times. CDR3 DNA: TGTGCCAGCACACCGACGGCTAGCACAGATACGCAGTATTTT. Its protein is CASTPTASTDTQYF. The chain combines TRBV12-3 or TRBV12-4 with TRBJ2-3, with D uncertain. Between the trimmed V and J ends, which lost 7 bases and 0 bases, there was a span of 11 bases. The CDR3 length is 14 residues.

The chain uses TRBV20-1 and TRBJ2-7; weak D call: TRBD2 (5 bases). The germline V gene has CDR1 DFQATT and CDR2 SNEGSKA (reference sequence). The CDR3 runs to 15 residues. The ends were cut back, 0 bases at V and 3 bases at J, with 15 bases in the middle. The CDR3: CSARDSSATLYEQYF. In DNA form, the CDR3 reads TGCAGTGCTAGAGATAGTAGCGCCACCCTCTACGAGCAGTACTTC.

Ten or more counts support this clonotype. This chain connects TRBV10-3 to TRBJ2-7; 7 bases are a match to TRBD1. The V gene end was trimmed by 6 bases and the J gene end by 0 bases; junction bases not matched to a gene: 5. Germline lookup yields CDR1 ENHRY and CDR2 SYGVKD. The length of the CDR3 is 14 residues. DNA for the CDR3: TGTGCCATCAGGGGGGACAGCCACTCCTACGAGCAGTACTTC. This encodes CAIRGDSHSYEQYF.

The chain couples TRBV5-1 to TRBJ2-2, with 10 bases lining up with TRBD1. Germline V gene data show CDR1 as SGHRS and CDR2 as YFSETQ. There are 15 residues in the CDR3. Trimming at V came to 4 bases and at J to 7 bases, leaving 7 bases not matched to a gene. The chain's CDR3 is CASSEETGGVGELFF. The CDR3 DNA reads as TGCGCCAGCAGCGAAGAGACAGGGGGCGTCGGGGAGCTGTTTTTT.

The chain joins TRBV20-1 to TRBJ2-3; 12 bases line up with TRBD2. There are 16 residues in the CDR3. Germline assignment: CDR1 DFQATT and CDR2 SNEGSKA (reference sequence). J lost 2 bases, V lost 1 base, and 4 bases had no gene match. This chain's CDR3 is CSARVPSGRVTDTQYF. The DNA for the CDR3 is TGCAGTGCTAGAGTGCCTAGCGGGAGGGTCACAGATACGCAGTATTTT.

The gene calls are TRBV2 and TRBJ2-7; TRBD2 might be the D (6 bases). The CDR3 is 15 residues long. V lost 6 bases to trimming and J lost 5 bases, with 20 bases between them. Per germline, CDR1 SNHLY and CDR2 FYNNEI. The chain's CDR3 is CASSSGSAGIHEQYF. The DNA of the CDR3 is TGTGCCAGCAGCTCGGGATCAGCGGGTATCCACGAGCAGTACTTC.